The 4 T cell receptor beta chains below all came from one sample that was sequenced in a study of regulatory T cells in long-lasting Graves disease. CDR3-region Arm-PCR and iRepertoire HTBI primers produced the TCR beta libraries. TCRdb independently ran MiXCR on the multiplex PCR reads; one entry per CDR3 protein. This sample has 350,000 to 400,000 distinct CDR3 sequences, with less than 20% found just once. This sample's time point: newly diagnosed GD, antithyroid drugs for less than 3 months. PBMCs were the source of the RNA used for TCR sequencing. The starting material was peripheral blood mononuclear cells (PBMCs), obtained at new diagnosis, from a patient treated with antithyroid drugs. These receptor sequences come from a female donor with Graves disease.

This clonotype was detected many times. The V and J genes are TRBV27 and TRBJ1-2, with D unresolved. The CDR3 loop spans 15 amino acids. The V gene's germline CDR1 is MNHEY and CDR2 SMNVEV (reference sequence). Trimming shortened V by 3 bases and J by 4 bases, and 15 bases separated the two germline ends. This chain's CDR3 is CASSFTAALLYGYTF. Written as DNA, the CDR3 is TGTGCCAGCAGTTTTACCGCAGCTCTACTCTATGGCTACACCTTC.

Comment on this clonotype: This may stem from a read error, because a much larger clone lies one nucleotide away. The chain is built from TRBV2 and TRBJ2-1, with 11 bases matching TRBD2. Trimming at V came to 3 bases and at J to 3 bases, leaving 4 bases not matched to a gene. CDR3 length: 16 residues. CDR1 SNHLY and CDR2 FYNNEI come from the germline V gene. The CDR3 loop is CASSDRSGGGYNEQFF. The CDR3 DNA sequence: TGTGCCAGCAGTGACCGTAGCGGGGGGGGCTACAATGAGCAGTTCTTC.

This clonotype was detected ten times or more. The chain joins TRBV27 to TRBJ1-1; 7 nucleotides align to TRBD1. Per germline, CDR1 MNHEY and CDR2 SMNVEV (reference sequence). V trimming: 5 bases; J trimming: 6 bases; junction bases outside the gene matches: 6. The CDR3 sequence is 13 residues long. The CDR3 coding sequence is TGTGCCAGCAGTGTCAGGGGGAATCCTGAAGCTTTCTTT. Translating gives CASSVRGNPEAFF.

This clonotype came up many times. This chain joins TRBV5-1 and TRBJ1-2; D not resolved. Germline V gene data show CDR1 as SGHRS and CDR2 as YFSETQ. The V end lost 4 bases, the J end lost 4 bases, and 11 bases lay between the germline ends. The CDR3 spans 13 residues. The CDR3: CASSESTAYGYTF. The CDR3 DNA follows: TGCGCCAGCAGCGAGTCTACAGCCTATGGCTACACCTTC.